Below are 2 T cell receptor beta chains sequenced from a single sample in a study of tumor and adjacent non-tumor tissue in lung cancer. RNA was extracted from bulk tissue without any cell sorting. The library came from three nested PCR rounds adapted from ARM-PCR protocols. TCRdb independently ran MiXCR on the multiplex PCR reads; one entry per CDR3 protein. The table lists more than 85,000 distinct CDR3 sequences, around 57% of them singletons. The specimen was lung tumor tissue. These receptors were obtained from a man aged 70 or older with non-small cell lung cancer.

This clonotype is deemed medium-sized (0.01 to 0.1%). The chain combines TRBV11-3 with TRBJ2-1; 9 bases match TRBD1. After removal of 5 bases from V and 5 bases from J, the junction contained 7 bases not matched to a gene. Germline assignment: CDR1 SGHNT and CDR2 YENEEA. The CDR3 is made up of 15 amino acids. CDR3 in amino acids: CASSPGQGKDNEQFF. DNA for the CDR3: TGTGCCAGCAGCCCAGGACAGGGGAAGGACAATGAGCAGTTCTTC.

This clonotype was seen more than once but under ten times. This chain's CDR3 is CSVDWGAGGEQFF. In DNA, the CDR3 is TGCAGCGTTGACTGGGGGGCCGGAGGAGAGCAGTTCTTC. V gene TRBV29-1 combines with J gene TRBJ2-1, with D possibly called TRBD1 or TRBD2 (6 bases each). From germline, CDR1 is SQVTM and CDR2 ANQGSEA. The CDR3 runs 13 residues. V was clipped by 3 bases and J by 10 bases, with 16 bases between them.